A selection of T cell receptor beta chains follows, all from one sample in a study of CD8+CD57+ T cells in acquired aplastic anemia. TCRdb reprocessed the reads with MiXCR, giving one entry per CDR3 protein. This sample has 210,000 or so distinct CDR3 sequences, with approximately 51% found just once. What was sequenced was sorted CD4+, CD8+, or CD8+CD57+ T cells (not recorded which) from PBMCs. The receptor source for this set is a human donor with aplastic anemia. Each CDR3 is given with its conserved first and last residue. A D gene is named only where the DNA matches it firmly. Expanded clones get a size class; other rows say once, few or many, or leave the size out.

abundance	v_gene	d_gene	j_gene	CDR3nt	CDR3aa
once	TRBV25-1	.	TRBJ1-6	TGTGCCAGCAGTCCTGATCCCAGACTTATCCCCTGGTCCTATAATTCACCCCTCCACTTT	CASSPDPRLIPWSYNSPLHF
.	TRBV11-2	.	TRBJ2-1	TGTGCCAGCAGCGCAAACATACTAGCTTACGATGAGCAGTTCTTC	CASSANILAYDEQFF
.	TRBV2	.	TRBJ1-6	TGTGCCAGCAGTGAAGTCGAGGTGACGTATTCACCCCTCCACTTT	CASSEVEVTYSPLHF
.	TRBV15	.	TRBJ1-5	TGTGCCACCAGCAGAGAAAGAGGGAATCAGCCCCAGCATTTT	CATSRERGNQPQHF
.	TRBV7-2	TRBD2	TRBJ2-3	TGTGCCAGCAGCTTCCCACTAGCGGGGGGAAATACGCAGTATTTT	CASSFPLAGGNTQYF
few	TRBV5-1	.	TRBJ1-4	TGCGCCAGCAGCTCGAGGAGAGAGGGGAGTGAAAAACTGTTTTTT	CASSSRREGSEKLFF
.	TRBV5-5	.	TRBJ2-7	TGTGCCAGCAGCTCATTAGGCGGGCCCTCCTACGAGCAGTACTTC	CASSSLGGPSYEQYF
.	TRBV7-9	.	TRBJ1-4	TGTGCCAGCAGTAGGGACGCTTCTGAAAAACTGTTTTTT	CASSRDASEKLFF
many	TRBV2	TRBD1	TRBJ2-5	TGTGCCAGCGAGACCGGGACAGGGGTGAGCCAGTACTTC	CASETGTGVSQYF
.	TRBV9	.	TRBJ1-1	TGTGCCAGCAGCGGAGGGGCTGGGGCCATGAACACTGAAGCTTTCTTT	CASSGGAGAMNTEAFF
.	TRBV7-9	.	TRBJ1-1	TGTGCCAGCAGCCACCCGGGGGACGTTGATGAAGCTTTCTTT	CASSHPGDVDEAFF
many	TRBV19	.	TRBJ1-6	TGTGCCAGTAGTGCCTACAGGGACCTAAGCTCCTATAATTCACCCCTCCACTTT	CASSAYRDLSSYNSPLHF
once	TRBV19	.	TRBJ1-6	TGCGCCAGTAGTATGCCACGAGAGGGTTCACCCCTCCACTTT	CASSMPREGSPLHF
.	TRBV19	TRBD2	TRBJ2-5	TGTGCCAGTAGTCTAGCGGGGGCGGGTGTGGCCCAGTACTTC	CASSLAGAGVAQYF
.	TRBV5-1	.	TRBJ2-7	TGCGCCAGCAGCCAAGAAGGCAAAGGGTCCTACGAGCAGTACTTC	CASSQEGKGSYEQYF
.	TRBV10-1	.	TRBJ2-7	TGCGCCAGCAGTCCGGGCGAGGGGGTCCGCGAGCAGTACTTC	CASSPGEGVREQYF
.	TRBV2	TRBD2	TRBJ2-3	TGTGCCGGCAGTATAGCGGGAAGCACAGATACGCAGTATTTT	CAGSIAGSTDTQYF
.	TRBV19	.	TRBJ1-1	TGTGCCAGTAGTATAGGGACAGCCCTGAACACTGAAGCTTTCTTT	CASSIGTALNTEAFF
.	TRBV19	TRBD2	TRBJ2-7	TGTGCCAGTCGTATGATCGGTAGCGGGGGGTCCTACGAGCAGTACTTC	CASRMIGSGGSYEQYF
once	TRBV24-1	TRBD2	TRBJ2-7	TGTGCCACCAAAACCGGGACTAGCGTAACCTACGAGCAGTACTTC	CATKTGTSVTYEQYF
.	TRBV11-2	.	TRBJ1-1	TGTGCCAGCAGCACCGACAGGCAACCGTCGAACACTGAAGCTTTCTTT	CASSTDRQPSNTEAFF
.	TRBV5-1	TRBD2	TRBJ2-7	TGCGCCAGCAGCGAGGGGAGCGGGAGTTCCCCGGGAGAGCAGTACTTC	CASSEGSGSSPGEQYF
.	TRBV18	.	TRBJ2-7	TGTGCCAGCTCACCAAAAGGGACGTTTACCTCCTACGAGCAGTACTTC	CASSPKGTFTSYEQYF
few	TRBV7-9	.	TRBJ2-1	TGTGCCAGCAGCTTAATCGGACCCTGGGACAATGAGCAGTTCTTC	CASSLIGPWDNEQFF
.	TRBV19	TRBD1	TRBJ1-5	TGTGCCAGTAGAATGGGACAGGGGGTTGACGAGCATTTT	CASRMGQGVDEHF
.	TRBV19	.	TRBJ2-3	TGTGCCAGTAGTACAGGGTCCTCAGATACGCAGTATTTT	CASSTGSSDTQYF
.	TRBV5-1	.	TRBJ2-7	TGTGCCAGCAGCTTGATACTAAGTCCGAGGGACAAGATAGTCGAGCAGTACTTC	CASSLILSPRDKIVEQYF
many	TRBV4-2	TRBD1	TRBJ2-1	TGTGCCAGCAGCCAAGAATCAAGCCAGGGGGATGAGCAGTTCTTC	CASSQESSQGDEQFF
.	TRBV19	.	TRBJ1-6	TGTGCCAGTAGGGCTGGAACGGGAATCTATAATTCACCCCTCCACTTT	CASRAGTGIYNSPLHF
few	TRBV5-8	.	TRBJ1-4	TGTGCCAGCAGCTTGGCGCCCCGAGGGATGACTAATGAAAAACTGTTTTTT	CASSLAPRGMTNEKLFF
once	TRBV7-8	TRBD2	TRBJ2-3	TGTGCCAGCAGCTTATTACCCTACCTAGCGGGGGTTCCCGGTCGCACAGATACGCAGTATTTT	CASSLLPYLAGVPGRTDTQYF
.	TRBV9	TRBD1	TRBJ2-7	TGTGCCAGCAGCGTAGGAGGGACAGGGTTGTCCTACGAGCAGTACTTC	CASSVGGTGLSYEQYF
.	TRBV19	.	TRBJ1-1	TGTGCCAGTAGTATGGGAACAGGTCAGACGACGACTGAAGCTTTCTTT	CASSMGTGQTTTEAFF
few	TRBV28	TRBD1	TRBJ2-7	TGTGCCAGCAGTGCGTCACAGGGGCAGGCCTACGAGCAGTACTTC	CASSASQGQAYEQYF
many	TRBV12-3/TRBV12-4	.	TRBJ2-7	TGTGCCAGCAGTTTAGTTGGTGGCGGCGAGCAGTACTTC	CASSLVGGGEQYF
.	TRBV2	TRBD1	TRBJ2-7	TGTGCCAGCAGCGCAAGACAGGGGGCTGACAAGCAGTACTTC	CASSARQGADKQYF
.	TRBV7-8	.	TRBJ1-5	TGTGCCAGCAGCCCCCGGGGGCAGGGCGAGGAGCAGCATTTT	CASSPRGQGEEQHF
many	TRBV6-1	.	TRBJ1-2	TGTGCCAGCAGTGTAGCGGGCGGGGGGCCCTATGGCTACACCTTC	CASSVAGGGPYGYTF
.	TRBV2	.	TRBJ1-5	TGTGCCAGCAGTGACAGGAATAATCAGCCCCAGCATTTT	CASSDRNNQPQHF
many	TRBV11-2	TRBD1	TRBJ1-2	TGTGCCAGCAGCCCAACCTCCGGGACAGGGACGAGTTATGGCTACACCTTC	CASSPTSGTGTSYGYTF
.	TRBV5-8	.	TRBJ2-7	TGTGCCAGCAGCTTGGAGGCAGGATCGCAGTACTTC	CASSLEAGSQYF
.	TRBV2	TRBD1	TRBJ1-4	TGTGCCAGCAGTGAAGGCCGACAGGGGTGGGAAAAACTGTTTTTT	CASSEGRQGWEKLFF
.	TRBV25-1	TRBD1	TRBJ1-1	TGTGCCAGCAGCCACGGGACAGGATACACTGAAGCTTTCTTT	CASSHGTGYTEAFF
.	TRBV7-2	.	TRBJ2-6	TGTGCCAGCAGCCGAGGGCAGGGTTCTGGGGCCAACGTCCTGACTTTC	CASSRGQGSGANVLTF
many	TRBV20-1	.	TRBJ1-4	TGCAGTGCTAGCCGGGGCTACGGTGAAAAACTGTTTTTT	CSASRGYGEKLFF
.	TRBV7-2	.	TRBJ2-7	TGTGCCAGCAGCTTATCTGTAGCGGCATCGTACGAGCAGTACTTC	CASSLSVAASYEQYF
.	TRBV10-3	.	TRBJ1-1	TGTGCCATCAGGGTCATGGGGACGACGGACACTGAAGCTTTCTTT	CAIRVMGTTDTEAFF